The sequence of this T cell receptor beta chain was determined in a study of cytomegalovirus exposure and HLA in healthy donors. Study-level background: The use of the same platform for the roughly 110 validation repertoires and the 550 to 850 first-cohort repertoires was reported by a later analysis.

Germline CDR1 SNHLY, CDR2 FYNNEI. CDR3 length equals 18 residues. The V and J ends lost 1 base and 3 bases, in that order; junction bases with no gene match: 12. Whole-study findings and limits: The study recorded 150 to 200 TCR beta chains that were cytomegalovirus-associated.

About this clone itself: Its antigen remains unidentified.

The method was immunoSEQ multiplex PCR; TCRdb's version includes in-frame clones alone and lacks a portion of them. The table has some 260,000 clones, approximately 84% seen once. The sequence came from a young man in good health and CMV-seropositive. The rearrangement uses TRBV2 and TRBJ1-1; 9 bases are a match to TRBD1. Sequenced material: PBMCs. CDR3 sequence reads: CASSEVGTGLWGDTEAFF. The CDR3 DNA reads TGTGCCAGCAGTGAAGTTGGGACAGGGCTGTGGGGCGACACTGAAGCTTTCTTT.